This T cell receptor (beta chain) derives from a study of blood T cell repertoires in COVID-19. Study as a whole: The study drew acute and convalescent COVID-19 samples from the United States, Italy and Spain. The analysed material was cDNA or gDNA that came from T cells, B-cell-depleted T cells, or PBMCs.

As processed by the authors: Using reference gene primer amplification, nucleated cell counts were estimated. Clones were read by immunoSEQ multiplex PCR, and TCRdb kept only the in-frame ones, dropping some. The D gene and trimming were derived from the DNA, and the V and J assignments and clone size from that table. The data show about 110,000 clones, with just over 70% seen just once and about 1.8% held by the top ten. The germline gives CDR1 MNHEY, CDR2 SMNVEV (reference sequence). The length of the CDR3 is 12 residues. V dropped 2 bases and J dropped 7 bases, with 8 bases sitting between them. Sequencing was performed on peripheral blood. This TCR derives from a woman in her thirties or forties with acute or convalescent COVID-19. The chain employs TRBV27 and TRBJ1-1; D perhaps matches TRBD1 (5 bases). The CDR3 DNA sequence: TGTGCCAGCAGTTTACCAGGGTTTGAAGCTTTCTTT. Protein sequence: CASSLPGFEAFF.